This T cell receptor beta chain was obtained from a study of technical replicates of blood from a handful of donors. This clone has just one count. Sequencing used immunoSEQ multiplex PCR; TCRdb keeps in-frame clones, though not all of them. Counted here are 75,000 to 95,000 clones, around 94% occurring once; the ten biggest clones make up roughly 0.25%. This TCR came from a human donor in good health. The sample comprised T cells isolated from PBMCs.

The CDR3 DNA reads TGTGCCAGCAGCCCTGTCAGCGGGGAGCTGTTTTTT. Translation gives CASSPVSGELFF. This rearrangement joins TRBV7-7 to TRBJ2-2; D is undetermined. Germline CDR1 reads SSHAT; CDR2 reads FNYEAQ (reference sequence). Trimming removed 5 bases at V and 7 bases at J, with 8 bases between. This CDR3 comprises 12 residues.